Presented here are 26 T cell receptor beta chains from one specimen sequenced in a study of OX40 agonist ivuxolimab in advanced cancers. Using immunoSEQ multiplex PCR, the repertoire was profiled, and TCRdb retains in-frame clones only, with some absent. The sample lists some 78,000 clones; 70% to 90% were seen once. Sequencing used CD4+ or CD8+ T cells sorted from blood, obtained in a trial of the OX40 agonist ivuxolimab. The receptors originated from an adult with an advanced solid tumor such as melanoma, head and neck, liver or kidney cancer.

The V call is TRBV10-3, the J call TRBJ2-1; D remains ambiguous. Germline V gives CDR1 ENHRY, CDR2 SYGVKD. This CDR3 contains 14 residues. V was shortened by 6 bases and J by 6 bases, with 15 bases between the two germline ends. CDR3 residues: CAIRPQLGTNEQFF. The CDR3 coding sequence is TGTGCCATCAGGCCTCAATTGGGCACCAATGAGCAGTTCTTC.

The rearrangement links TRBV6-5 to TRBJ2-3; D might be TRBD2 (7 bases). Germline CDR1 and CDR2: MNHEY and SVGAGI. V was pared by 11 bases and J by 1 base, with 13 bases between. This CDR3 spans 13 amino acids. The CDR3 nucleotides are TGTGCCGCAGCGCGGGGGCGCACAGATACGCAGTATTTT. This translates into CAAARGRTDTQYF.

The J gene is TRBJ1-1, the V gene TRBV19; 8 nucleotides align to TRBD1. V lost 9 bases, J lost 4 bases, and 10 bases stayed unmatched. The CDR3 is 14 amino acids. CDR1 and CDR2 (germline): LNHDA, SQIVND (reference sequence). This chain's CDR3 is CASQIQGAPTEAFF. In nucleotides, the CDR3 is TGTGCCAGCCAGATTCAGGGGGCGCCCACTGAAGCTTTCTTT.

J is TRBJ2-2 and V is TRBV7-2; 9 nucleotides agree with TRBD1. The CDR3 runs 15 residues. Losses at the gene ends were 4 bases for V and 5 bases for J; bases not matched to a gene: 5. CDR1 and CDR2 from the germline V gene are SGHTA and FQGNSA. In nucleotides, the CDR3 is TGTGCCAGCAGCTGGGGACAGGGTGGGACCGGGGAGCTGTTTTTT. Translation gives CASSWGQGGTGELFF.

The rearrangement links TRBV9 to TRBJ1-1; 7 bases line up with TRBD1. J was trimmed by 2 bases and V by 6 bases; bases with no gene match: 16. CDR1 SGDLS and CDR2 YYNGEE come from the germline V gene. CDR3 length: 17 amino acids. CDR3 DNA sequence: TGTGCCAGCAATAGAGGGGGAGGAGGGGGCCCAAACACTGAAGCTTTCTTT. Protein product: CASNRGGGGGPNTEAFF. Full variable domain (rest looked up from reference TRBV9 and TRBJ1-1): DSGVTQTPKHLITATGQRVTLRCSPRSGDLSVYWYQQSLDQGLQFLIQYYNGEERAKGNILERFSAQQFPDLHSELNLSSLELGDSALYFCASNRGGGGGPNTEAFFGQGTRLTVV.

This clone turned up a few times. V usage is TRBV7-3 and J usage is TRBJ2-3; D ambiguous. The germline V gene encodes CDR1 SGHTA and CDR2 FQGTGA. The CDR3 consists of 14 residues. V was trimmed by 5 bases and J by 1 base, leaving 10 bases between them. DNA for the CDR3: TGTGCCAGCAGCCAGGCCGGCCGCACAGATACGCAGTATTTT. This gives the protein CASSQAGRTDTQYF.

The CDR3: CASSSRTGRYNEQFF. The CDR3 nucleotides read TGTGCCAGCAGCTCCCGGACAGGGCGTTACAATGAGCAGTTCTTC. The chain carries TRBV9 and TRBJ2-1, with TRBD1 identical over 8 bases. J gave up 4 bases and V 4 bases, and 7 bases lay outside the gene matches. The CDR3 is made up of 15 amino acids. Germline CDR1 is SGDLS and CDR2 is YYNGEE.

V gene TRBV5-6 combines with J gene TRBJ2-5, with D unresolved. The V gene's germline CDR1 is SGHDT and CDR2 YYEEEE. This CDR3 region has 12 residues. Trimming cost V 4 bases and J 5 bases, with 9 bases left between them. The CDR3: CASSPRRETQYF. In DNA, the CDR3 is TGTGCCAGCAGCCCTCGGCGGGAGACCCAGTACTTC.

J is TRBJ2-7 and V is TRBV7-2; D gene ambiguous. The CDR3 totals 12 residues. V was cut by 4 bases and J by 0 bases, with 4 bases left in between. Germline lookup yields CDR1 SGHTA and CDR2 FQGNSA. For the CDR3, the DNA is TGTGCCAGCAGCTACAGCTCCTACGAGCAGTACTTC. Its translation is CASSYSSYEQYF.

In this sample, this clone turned up once. The J gene is TRBJ2-3, the V gene TRBV7-2; 12 bases align to TRBD2. Germline V gene data show CDR1 as SGHTA and CDR2 as FQGNSA. CDR3 length equals 17 residues. Trimming cost V 2 bases and J 5 bases; bases outside gene matches: 8. The CDR3 is CASSLTLAGGAGDTQYF. CDR3 DNA: TGTGCCAGCAGCTTAACACTAGCGGGGGGCGCTGGAGATACGCAGTATTTT.

This clone was seen a single time. The chain links TRBV5-1 to TRBJ1-3; possible D gene TRBD1, 5 bases. The germline V and J ends were trimmed by 4 bases and 2 bases, with 13 bases remaining between them. Germline V lookup: CDR1 SGHRS, CDR2 YFSETQ. The CDR3 runs to 15 residues. CDR3 protein: CASSASGGPGNTIYF. CDR3 nucleotides: TGCGCCAGCAGCGCCTCTGGGGGACCTGGAAACACCATATATTTT.

The CDR3 coding sequence is TGTGCCAGCAGCTTAGGAGACACTTACTCCTACGAGCAGTACTTC. Translating it yields CASSLGDTYSYEQYF. The chain joins TRBV7-2 to TRBJ2-7; no definite D call. V lost 1 base and J lost 0, with 10 bases in between. Germline CDR1 is SGHTA and CDR2 is FQGNSA. The CDR3 contains 15 residues.

The chain recombines TRBV7-3 with TRBJ1-1; D remains unclear. CDR1 is SGHTA and CDR2 is FQGTGA in the germline V gene. Trimming removed 1 base at V and 1 base at J, with 10 bases between. CDR3 size: 15 residues. This chain's CDR3 is CASSLKVFGNTEAFF. DNA for the CDR3: TGTGCCAGCAGCTTAAAAGTCTTCGGGAACACTGAAGCTTTCTTT.

This chain uses TRBV7-9 with TRBJ1-5; D remains ambiguous. The CDR3 runs 18 residues. Trimming left V 4 bases short and J 4 bases short, with 23 bases between. Germline assignment: CDR1 SEHNR and CDR2 FQNEAQ (reference sequence). The CDR3 DNA follows: TGTGCCAGCAGCTCCCACCTTTTGGGGAGGGATTTTAATCAGCCCCAGCATTTT. Amino acid sequence: CASSSHLLGRDFNQPQHF.

This clone was seen a few times. The chain employs TRBV19 and TRBJ1-5, with 8 bases fitting TRBD1. V trimming: 7 bases; J trimming: 4 bases; junction bases outside the gene matches: 15. This CDR3 comprises 17 residues. Per the germline V gene, CDR1 is LNHDA and CDR2 is SQIVND (reference sequence). CDR3: CASTTTGVGFGNQPQHF. In DNA form, the CDR3 reads TGTGCCAGTACCACGACAGGGGTTGGGTTCGGTAATCAGCCCCAGCATTTT.

In DNA form, the CDR3 reads TGTGCCAGCAGCTTTGGGGGAACCAAAAACATTCAGTACTTC. Amino acids: CASSFGGTKNIQYF. V is TRBV11-2 and J is TRBJ2-4, with D tentatively TRBD1 or TRBD2 (5 bases each). The CDR3 loop spans 14 amino acids. Germline CDR1 and CDR2: SGHAT and FQNNGV. Trimming removed 3 bases at V and 2 bases at J, with 8 bases between.

The chain employs TRBV9 and TRBJ2-1; D perhaps matches TRBD2 (7 bases). The V gene's germline CDR1 is SGDLS and CDR2 YYNGEE. The CDR3 runs 14 residues. Trimming cost V 4 bases and J 7 bases, with 15 bases left between them. The CDR3 DNA follows: TGTGCCAGCAGCCGGGGGGCCCTTAAGAATGAGCAGTTCTTC. It codes for CASSRGALKNEQFF.

The chain couples TRBV6-6 to TRBJ2-2; 7 bases align to TRBD1. The V and J ends lost 7 bases and 6 bases, in that order; junction bases with no gene match: 8. Germline V gives CDR1 MNHNY, CDR2 SVGAGI (reference sequence). This CDR3 is built from 14 residues. The CDR3 bases are TGTGCCAGCAAGCCGACAGGGTCCCCCGGGGAGCTGTTTTTT. This gives the protein CASKPTGSPGELFF.

V is TRBV4-1 and J is TRBJ1-2; no clear D. The CDR3 runs 14 residues. Trimming stripped 1 base from V and 2 bases from J, with 8 bases between. Germline lookup yields CDR1 MGHRA and CDR2 YSYEKL. The CDR3 DNA is TGCGCCAGCAGCCAAGGAGGTTCCAACTATGGCTACACCTTC. Protein product: CASSQGGSNYGYTF.

The V gene is TRBV6-6, the J gene TRBJ2-5, with D perhaps TRBD1 or TRBD2 (7 bases each). With 5 bases removed from V and 3 bases from J, the gap between germline ends came to 16 bases. CDR1 is MNHNY and CDR2 is SVGAGI in the germline V gene (reference sequence). The CDR3 length is 15 residues. CDR3 sequence (DNA): TGTGCCAGCAGTAGGACCAGGGGGGGAGAAGAGACCCAGTACTTC. It encodes CASSRTRGGEETQYF.

Regarding this clone: The sample holds other DNA sequences that translate to the same CDR3. The V gene is TRBV5-1, the J gene TRBJ2-3; D gene uncertain. CDR1 SGHRS and CDR2 YFSETQ come from the germline V gene. The V and J ends lost 0 bases and 0 bases respectively, with 5 bases between them. This CDR3 contains 14 residues. CDR3 region: CASSLAESTDTQYF. CDR3 in DNA: TGCGCCAGCAGCTTGGCCGAAAGCACAGATACGCAGTATTTT.

Only one count was recorded for this clone. This chain links TRBV7-2 with TRBJ1-4, with D unresolved. The V gene's germline CDR1 is SGHTA and CDR2 FQGNSA. Trimming removed 4 bases at V and 7 bases at J, with 7 bases between. The CDR3 contains 12 residues. The CDR3 reads CASSSLPEKLFF. CDR3 DNA sequence: TGTGCCAGCAGCTCTCTCCCTGAAAAACTGTTTTTT.

This chain joins TRBV18 and TRBJ2-7; 8 bases line up with TRBD1. This CDR3 has 15 amino acids. CDR1 and CDR2 (germline): KGHSH, LQKENI. The junction had 5 bases not matched to a gene; V was cut back by 2 bases and J by 2 bases. The CDR3 sequence is CASSPGAGGPYEQYF. CDR3 bases: TGTGCCAGCTCACCAGGGGCAGGGGGCCCCTACGAGCAGTACTTC.

This chain connects TRBV5-1 to TRBJ1-2; maybe TRBD1 (5 bases). The CDR3 is 15 residues long. V was pared by 0 bases and J by 2 bases, with 11 bases between. Germline assignment: CDR1 SGHRS and CDR2 YFSETQ. Here the CDR3 DNA reads TGCGCCAGCAGCTTGGGGGGACTAACAAACTATGGCTACACCTTC. This codes for CASSLGGLTNYGYTF.

This chain joins TRBV6-5 and TRBJ2-7; D call uncertain. V was shortened by 8 bases and J by 4 bases, with 9 bases between the two germline ends. In germline, CDR1 is MNHEY, CDR2 SVGAGI. The CDR3 length is 11 residues. The CDR3 nucleotides read TGTGCCAGCGGAAATACATACGAGCAGTACTTC. This sequence encodes CASGNTYEQYF.

V is TRBV2 and J is TRBJ1-4, with 7 bases lining up with TRBD1. The germline V gene encodes CDR1 SNHLY and CDR2 FYNNEI. The trim removed 6 bases at V and 5 bases at J, leaving 6 bases unmatched. This CDR3 spans 14 amino acids. The CDR3 spells CASSGQVRNEKLFF. CDR3 DNA sequence: TGTGCCAGCAGCGGACAGGTCCGCAATGAAAAACTGTTTTTT.